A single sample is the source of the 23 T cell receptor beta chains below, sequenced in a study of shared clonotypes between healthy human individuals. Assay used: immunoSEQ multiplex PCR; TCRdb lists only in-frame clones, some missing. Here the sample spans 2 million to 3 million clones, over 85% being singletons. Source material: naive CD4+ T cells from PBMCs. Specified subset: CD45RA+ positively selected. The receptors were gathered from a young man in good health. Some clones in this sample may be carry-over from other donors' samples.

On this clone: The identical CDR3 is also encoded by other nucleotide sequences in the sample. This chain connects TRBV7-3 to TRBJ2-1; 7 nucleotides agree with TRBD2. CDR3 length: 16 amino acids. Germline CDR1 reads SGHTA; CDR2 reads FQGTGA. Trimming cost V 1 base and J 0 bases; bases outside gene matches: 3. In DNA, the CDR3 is TGTGCCAGCAGCTTAAAGGGCGGGAGCTCCTACAATGAGCAGTTCTTC. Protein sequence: CASSLKGGSSYNEQFF.

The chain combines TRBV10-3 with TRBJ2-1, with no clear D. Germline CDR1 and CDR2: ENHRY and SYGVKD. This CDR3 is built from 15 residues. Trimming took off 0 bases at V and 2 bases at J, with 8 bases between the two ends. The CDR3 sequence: CAISESAATYNEQFF. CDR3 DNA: TGTGCCATCAGTGAGTCAGCTGCGACCTACAATGAGCAGTTCTTC.

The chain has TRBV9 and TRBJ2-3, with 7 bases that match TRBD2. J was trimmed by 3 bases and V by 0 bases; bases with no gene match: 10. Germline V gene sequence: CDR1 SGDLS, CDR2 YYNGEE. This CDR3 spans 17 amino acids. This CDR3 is CASSVESGIVRTDTQYF. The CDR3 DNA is TGTGCCAGCAGCGTAGAGAGCGGGATCGTTCGGACAGATACGCAGTATTTT.

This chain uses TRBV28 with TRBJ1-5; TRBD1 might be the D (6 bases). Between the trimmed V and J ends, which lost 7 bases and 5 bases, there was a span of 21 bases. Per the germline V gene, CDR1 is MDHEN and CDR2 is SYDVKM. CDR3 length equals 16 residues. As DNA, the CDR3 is TGTGCCAGCACCGATATGGACAGATCTTTTCATCAGCCCCAGCATTTT. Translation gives CASTDMDRSFHQPQHF.

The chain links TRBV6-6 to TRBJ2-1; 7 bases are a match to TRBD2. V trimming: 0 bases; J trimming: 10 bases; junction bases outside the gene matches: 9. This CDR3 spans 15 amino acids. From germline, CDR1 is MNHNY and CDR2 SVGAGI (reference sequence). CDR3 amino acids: CASSYSLDRTREQFF. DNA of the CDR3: TGTGCCAGCAGTTACTCGTTGGACCGGACTAGGGAGCAGTTCTTC.

The CDR3 bases are TGTGCCAGTTTGGCGTTCAAGGTTAACTATGGCTACACCTTC. As protein: CASLAFKVNYGYTF. The rearrangement joins TRBV19 to TRBJ1-2, with D unresolved. The CDR3 runs to 14 residues. Germline CDR1 reads LNHDA; CDR2 reads SQIVND (reference sequence). Trimming removed 8 bases at V and 1 base at J, with 14 bases between.

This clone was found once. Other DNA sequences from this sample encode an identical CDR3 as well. CDR3 sequence (DNA): TGTGCCAGCAGTTTATTAGGGCAGGCCTACGAGCAGTACTTC. Its protein product is CASSLLGQAYEQYF. The chain couples TRBV28 to TRBJ2-7; D not resolved. The CDR3 has 14 residues. With 1 base removed from V and 2 bases from J, the gap between germline ends came to 9 bases. Germline CDR1 is MDHEN and CDR2 is SYDVKM.

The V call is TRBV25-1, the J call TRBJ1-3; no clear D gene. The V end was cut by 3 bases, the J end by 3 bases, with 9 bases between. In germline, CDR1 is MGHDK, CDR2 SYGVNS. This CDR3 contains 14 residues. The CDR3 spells CASSDLSGGNTIYF. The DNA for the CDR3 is TGTGCCAGCAGTGATCTCTCAGGTGGAAACACCATATATTTT. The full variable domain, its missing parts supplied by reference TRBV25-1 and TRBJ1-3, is EADIYQTPRYLVIGTGKKITLECSQTMGHDKMYWYQQDPGMELHLIHYSYGVNSTEKGDLSSESTVSRIRTEHFPLTLESARPSHTSQYLCASSDLSGGNTIYFGEGSWLTVV.

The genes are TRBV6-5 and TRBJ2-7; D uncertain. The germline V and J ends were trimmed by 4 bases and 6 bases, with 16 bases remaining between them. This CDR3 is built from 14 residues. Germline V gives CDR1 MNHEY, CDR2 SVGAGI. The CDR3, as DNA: TGTGCCAGCAGTTCCTGGCAGTCCGTACCCGAGCAGTACTTC. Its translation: CASSSWQSVPEQYF.

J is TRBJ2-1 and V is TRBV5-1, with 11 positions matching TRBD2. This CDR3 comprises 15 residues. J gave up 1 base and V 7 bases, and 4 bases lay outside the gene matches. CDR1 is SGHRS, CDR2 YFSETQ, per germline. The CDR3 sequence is CASALAGVSYNEQFF. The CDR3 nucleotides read TGCGCCAGCGCACTAGCGGGAGTTTCCTACAATGAGCAGTTCTTC.

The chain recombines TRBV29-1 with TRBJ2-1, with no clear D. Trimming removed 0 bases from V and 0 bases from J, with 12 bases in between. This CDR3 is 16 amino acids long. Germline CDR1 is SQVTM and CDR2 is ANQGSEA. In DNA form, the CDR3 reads TGCAGCGTTGAAGATATGGGCGCCCCCTCCTACAATGAGCAGTTCTTC. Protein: CSVEDMGAPSYNEQFF.

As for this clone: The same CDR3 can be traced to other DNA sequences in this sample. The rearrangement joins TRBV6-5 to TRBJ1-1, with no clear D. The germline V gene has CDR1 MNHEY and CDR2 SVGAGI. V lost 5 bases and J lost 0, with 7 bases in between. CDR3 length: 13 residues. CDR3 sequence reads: CASSRTVNTEAFF. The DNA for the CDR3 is TGTGCCAGCAGTCGGACGGTGAACACTGAAGCTTTCTTT.

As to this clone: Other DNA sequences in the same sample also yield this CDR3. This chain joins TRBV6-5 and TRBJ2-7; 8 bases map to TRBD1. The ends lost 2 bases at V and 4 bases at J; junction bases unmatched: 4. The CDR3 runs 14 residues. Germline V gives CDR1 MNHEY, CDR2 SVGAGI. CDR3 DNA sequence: TGTGCCAGCAGTTACGACAGGGGCTCGTACGAGCAGTACTTC. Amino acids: CASSYDRGSYEQYF.

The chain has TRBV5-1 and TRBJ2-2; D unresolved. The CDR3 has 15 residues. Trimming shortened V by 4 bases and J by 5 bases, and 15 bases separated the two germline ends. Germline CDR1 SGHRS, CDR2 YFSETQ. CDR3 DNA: TGCGCCAGCAGCCGGAACCCGGCTCGGACCGGGGAGCTGTTTTTT. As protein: CASSRNPARTGELFF.

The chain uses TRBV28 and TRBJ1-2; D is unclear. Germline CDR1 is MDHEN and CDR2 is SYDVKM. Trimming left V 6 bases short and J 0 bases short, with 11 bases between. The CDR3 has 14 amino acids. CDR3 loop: CASRQLIANYGYTF. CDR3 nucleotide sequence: TGTGCCAGCAGACAACTTATAGCTAACTATGGCTACACCTTC.

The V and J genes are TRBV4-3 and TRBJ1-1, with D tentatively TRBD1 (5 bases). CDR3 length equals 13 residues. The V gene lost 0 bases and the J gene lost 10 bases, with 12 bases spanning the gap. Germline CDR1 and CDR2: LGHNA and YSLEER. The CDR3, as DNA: TGCGCCAGCAGCCAAGAGGCCAGGGCTCGAGCTTTCTTT. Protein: CASSQEARARAFF.

As DNA, the CDR3 is TGCGCCAGCAGCCAAGATAAGTTCGGCAATCAGCCCCAGCATTTT. Amino acid sequence: CASSQDKFGNQPQHF. This sequence joins TRBV4-3 and TRBJ1-5; no definite D call. Germline V gene lookup returns CDR1 LGHNA and CDR2 YSLEER. The CDR3 totals 15 residues. Trimming removed 0 bases from V and 2 bases from J, with 8 bases in between.

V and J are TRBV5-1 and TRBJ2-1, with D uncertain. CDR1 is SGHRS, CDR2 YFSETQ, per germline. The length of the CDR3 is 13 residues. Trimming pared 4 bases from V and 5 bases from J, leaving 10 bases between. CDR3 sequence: CASSQPPNNEQFF. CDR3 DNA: TGCGCCAGCAGCCAGCCCCCTAACAATGAGCAGTTCTTC.

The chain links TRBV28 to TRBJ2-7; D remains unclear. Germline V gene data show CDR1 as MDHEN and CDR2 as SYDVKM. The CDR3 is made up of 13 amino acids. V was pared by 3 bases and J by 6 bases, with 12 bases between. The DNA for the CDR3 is TGTGCCAGCAGTTTTTCCAGCCCTAGCGAGCAGTACTTC. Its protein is CASSFSSPSEQYF.

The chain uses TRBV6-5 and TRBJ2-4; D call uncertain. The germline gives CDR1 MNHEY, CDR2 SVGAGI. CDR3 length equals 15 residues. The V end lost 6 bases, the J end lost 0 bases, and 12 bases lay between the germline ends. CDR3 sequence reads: CASSPRQLAKNIQYF. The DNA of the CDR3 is TGTGCCAGCAGCCCCCGACAATTAGCCAAAAACATTCAGTACTTC.

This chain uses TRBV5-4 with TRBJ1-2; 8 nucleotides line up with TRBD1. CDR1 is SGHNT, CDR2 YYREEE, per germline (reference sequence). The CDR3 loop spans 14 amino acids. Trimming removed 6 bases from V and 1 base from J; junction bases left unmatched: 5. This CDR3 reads CASTSGQDNYGYTF. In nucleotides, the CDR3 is TGTGCCAGCACCTCGGGACAGGATAACTATGGCTACACCTTC.

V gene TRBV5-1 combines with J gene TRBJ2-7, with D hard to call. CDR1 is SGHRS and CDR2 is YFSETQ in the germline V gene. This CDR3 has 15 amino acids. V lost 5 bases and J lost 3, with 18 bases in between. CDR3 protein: CASRQRSSPGYEQYF. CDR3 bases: TGCGCCAGCAGGCAGCGAAGCAGTCCGGGCTACGAGCAGTACTTC. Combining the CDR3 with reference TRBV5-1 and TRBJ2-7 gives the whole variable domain KAGVTQTPRYLIKTRGQQVTLSCSPISGHRSVSWYQQTPGQGLQFLFEYFSETQRNKGNFPGRFSGRQFSNSRSEMNVSTLELGDSALYLCASRQRSSPGYEQYFGPGTRLTVT.

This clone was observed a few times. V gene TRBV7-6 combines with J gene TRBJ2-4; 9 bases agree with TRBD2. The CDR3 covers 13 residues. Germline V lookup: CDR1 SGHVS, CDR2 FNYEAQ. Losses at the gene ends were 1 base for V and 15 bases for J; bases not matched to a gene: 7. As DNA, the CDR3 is TGTGCCAGCAGCTTAGGAACTAGCGGGTTGCCGTACTTC. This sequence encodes CASSLGTSGLPYF. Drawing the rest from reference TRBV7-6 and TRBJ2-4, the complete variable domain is GAGVSQSPRYKVTKRGQDVALRCDPISGHVSLYWYRQALGQGPEFLTYFNYEAQQDKSGLPNDRFSAERPEGSISTLTIQRTEQRDSAMYRCASSLGTSGLPYFGAGTRLSVL.